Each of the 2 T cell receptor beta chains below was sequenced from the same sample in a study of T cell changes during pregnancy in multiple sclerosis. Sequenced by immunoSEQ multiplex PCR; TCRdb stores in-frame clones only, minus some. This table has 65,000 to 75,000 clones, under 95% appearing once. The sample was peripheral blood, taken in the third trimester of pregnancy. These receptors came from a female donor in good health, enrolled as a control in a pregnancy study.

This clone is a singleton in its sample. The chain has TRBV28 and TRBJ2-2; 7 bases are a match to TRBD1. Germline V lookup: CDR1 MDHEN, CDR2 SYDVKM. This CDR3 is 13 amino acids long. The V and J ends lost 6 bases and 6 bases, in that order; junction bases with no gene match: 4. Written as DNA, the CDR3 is TGTGCCAGCAGGAGGACAGGCCCCGGGGAGCTGTTTTTT. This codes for CASRRTGPGELFF.

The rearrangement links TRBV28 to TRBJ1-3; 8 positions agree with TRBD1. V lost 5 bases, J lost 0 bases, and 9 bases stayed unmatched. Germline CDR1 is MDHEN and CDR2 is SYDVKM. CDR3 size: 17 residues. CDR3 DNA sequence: TGTGCCAGCAGTGGAGGACAGGGCGGTAACTCTGGAAACACCATATATTTT. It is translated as CASSGGQGGNSGNTIYF.